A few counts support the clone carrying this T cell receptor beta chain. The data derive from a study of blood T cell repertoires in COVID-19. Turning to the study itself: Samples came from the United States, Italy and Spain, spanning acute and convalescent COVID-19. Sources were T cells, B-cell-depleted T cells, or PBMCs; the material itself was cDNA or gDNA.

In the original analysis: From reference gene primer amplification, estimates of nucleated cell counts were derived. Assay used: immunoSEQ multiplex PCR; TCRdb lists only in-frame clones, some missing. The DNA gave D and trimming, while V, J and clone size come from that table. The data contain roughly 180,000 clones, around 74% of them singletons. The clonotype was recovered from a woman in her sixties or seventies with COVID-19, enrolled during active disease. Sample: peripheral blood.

The CDR3 protein is CASSQGQGGWNEQFF. In nucleotides, the CDR3 is TGTGCCAGCAGCCAGGGACAGGGGGGATGGAATGAGCAGTTCTTC. The chain joins TRBV5-4 to TRBJ2-1, with 11 nucleotides matching TRBD1. The CDR3 is 15 residues long. Germline V gene data show CDR1 as SGHNT and CDR2 as YYREEE (reference sequence). J was trimmed by 7 bases and V by 4 bases; bases with no gene match: 7.